The T cell receptor (beta chain) under discussion was sequenced for a study of shared clonotypes between healthy human individuals. Regarding the study as a whole: Investigators collected only blood, and repertoires in tissues likely differ.

This clone has a handful of counts. Its antigen is still unknown. Profiled with immunoSEQ multiplex PCR; TCRdb holds only in-frame clones, not every one. The repertoire holds more than 2 million clones, approximately 96% seen once, with around 0.13% in the top ten. The clonotype was recovered from a man aged 18 to 30 in good health. The sequenced sample was naive CD4+ T cells sorted from blood. Described subset: CD45RA+ positively selected.

The CDR3 DNA is TGTGCCAGCAGCTCTCTGGGTGATAATTCACCCCTCCACTTT. Protein product: CASSSLGDNSPLHF. The rearrangement joins TRBV7-9 to TRBJ1-6, with no clear D. The CDR3 consists of 14 residues. With 4 bases removed from V and 5 bases from J, the gap between germline ends came to 9 bases. Germline assignment: CDR1 SEHNR and CDR2 FQNEAQ (reference sequence).